The following is a T cell receptor beta chain sequence with its context. The trim removed 5 bases at V and 9 bases at J, leaving 10 bases unmatched. The CDR3 has 16 amino acids. The germline V gene encodes CDR1 SEHNR and CDR2 FQNEAQ (reference sequence). The sample belongs to a study of blood T cell repertoires in COVID-19. Study-wide context: Samples came from the United States, Italy and Spain, spanning acute and convalescent COVID-19. The cDNA or gDNA used as material had been derived from T cells, B-cell-depleted T cells, or PBMCs.

Assay used: immunoSEQ multiplex PCR; TCRdb lists only in-frame clones, some missing. This table has 250,000 to 300,000 clones, around 78% appearing once. The genes are TRBV7-9 and TRBJ2-1, with TRBD2 matching over 13 bases. The sequenced material came from peripheral blood. The receptor comes from a man aged 55 to 69 who had recovered from COVID-19. CDR3 sequence reads: CASSPRTSGSEGEQFF. The CDR3 nucleotides are TGTGCCAGCAGCCCGCGGACTAGCGGGAGTGAGGGTGAGCAGTTCTTC. Looking up the rest from reference TRBV7-9 and TRBJ2-1 gives the full variable domain: DTGVSQNPRHKITKRGQNVTFRCDPISEHNRLYWYRQTLGQGPEFLTYFQNEAQLEKSRLLSDRFSAERPKGSFSTLEIQRTEQGDSAMYLCASSPRTSGSEGEQFFGPGTRLTVL.